A selection of T cell receptor beta chains follows, all from one sample in a study of human T cells and chemical hapten exposure. Using its own MiXCR run on the 5' RACE reads, TCRdb lists one record per CDR3 protein. The repertoire holds fewer than 150,000 distinct CDR3 sequences, around 20% seen once, with around 3% in the top ten. These TCRs come from a human donor in good health. Both conserved end residues are part of each CDR3. D genes are given only for firm matches. Expanded clones get a size class; other rows say once, few or many, or leave the size out.

clone size: NA
D gene: NA
J gene: TRBJ2-2
V gene: TRBV12-3/TRBV12-4
CDR3 DNA: TGTGCCAGCAGTTTTACCCCCGGGCCGAACACCGGGGAGCTGTTTTTT
CDR3 protein: CASSFTPGPNTGELFF

clone size: few
D gene: NA
J gene: TRBJ2-5
V gene: TRBV29-1
CDR3 DNA: TGCAGCGTTGGGGGCCCGACAGGGAGGGAGACCCAGTACTTC
CDR3 protein: CSVGGPTGRETQYF

clone size: few
D gene: TRBD2
J gene: TRBJ2-5
V gene: TRBV2
CDR3 DNA: TGTGCCAGCGTCGGGACTAGCGGGAGGCGAGAGACCCAGTACTTC
CDR3 protein: CASVGTSGRRETQYF

clone size: NA
D gene: TRBD1
J gene: TRBJ1-2
V gene: TRBV27
CDR3 DNA: TGTGCCAGCAGTTTGAAGGGACAGGGGTACTATGGCTACACCTTC
CDR3 protein: CASSLKGQGYYGYTF

clone size: few
D gene: NA
J gene: TRBJ2-1
V gene: TRBV4-1
CDR3 DNA: TGCGCCAGCAGCCAGGGGGACTTGCGCTCCTACAATGAGCAGTTCTTC
CDR3 protein: CASSQGDLRSYNEQFF

clone size: few
D gene: NA
J gene: TRBJ2-7
V gene: TRBV13
CDR3 DNA: TGTGCCAGCAGCTTATCTAACGGTGCCTACGAGCAGTACTTC
CDR3 protein: CASSLSNGAYEQYF

clone size: NA
D gene: TRBD2
J gene: TRBJ2-1
V gene: TRBV24-1
CDR3 DNA: TGTGCCACCAGTGACGTCAACAGGGGACTAGCGGGACTCAATGAGCAGTTCTTC
CDR3 protein: CATSDVNRGLAGLNEQFF

clone size: NA
D gene: NA
J gene: TRBJ2-1
V gene: TRBV7-9
CDR3 DNA: TGTGCCAGCAGCCTCGCCAGGAGGAGGCCGTCGAATGAGCAGTTCTTC
CDR3 protein: CASSLARRRPSNEQFF

clone size: NA
D gene: NA
J gene: TRBJ2-1
V gene: TRBV20-1
CDR3 DNA: TGCAGTGCTACACATGCGGTTGAGCAGTTCTTC
CDR3 protein: CSATHAVEQFF

clone size: NA
D gene: TRBD1
J gene: TRBJ2-4
V gene: TRBV4-1
CDR3 DNA: TGCGCCAGCAGCCAGGGCCCGGGACAGGGGGCCTTAGCCAAAAACATTCAGTACTTC
CDR3 protein: CASSQGPGQGALAKNIQYF

clone size: NA
D gene: TRBD1
J gene: TRBJ2-1
V gene: TRBV6-5
CDR3 DNA: TGTGCCAGCAGTTACGAGGTGACAGGGGTCTACAATGAGCAGTTCTTC
CDR3 protein: CASSYEVTGVYNEQFF

clone size: few
D gene: NA
J gene: TRBJ1-1
V gene: TRBV4-1
CDR3 DNA: TGCGCCAGCAGCCAAGAAAAAAAGCAGCTCACTGAAGCTTTCTTT
CDR3 protein: CASSQEKKQLTEAFF

clone size: NA
D gene: TRBD2
J gene: TRBJ2-1
V gene: TRBV10-3
CDR3 DNA: TGTGCCAGCGGACTAGTTGGTAATGACGGTGAGCAGTTCTTC
CDR3 protein: CASGLVGNDGEQFF

clone size: few
D gene: TRBD1
J gene: TRBJ2-7
V gene: TRBV11-2
CDR3 DNA: TGTGCCAGCAGCCCAATCCCGACAGGGACCAGGAGGGAGCAGTACTTC
CDR3 protein: CASSPIPTGTRREQYF

clone size: NA
D gene: NA
J gene: TRBJ1-2
V gene: TRBV20-1
CDR3 DNA: TGCAGTGCTATAACTGATACAGGGTTTCGTGGCTACACCTTC
CDR3 protein: CSAITDTGFRGYTF